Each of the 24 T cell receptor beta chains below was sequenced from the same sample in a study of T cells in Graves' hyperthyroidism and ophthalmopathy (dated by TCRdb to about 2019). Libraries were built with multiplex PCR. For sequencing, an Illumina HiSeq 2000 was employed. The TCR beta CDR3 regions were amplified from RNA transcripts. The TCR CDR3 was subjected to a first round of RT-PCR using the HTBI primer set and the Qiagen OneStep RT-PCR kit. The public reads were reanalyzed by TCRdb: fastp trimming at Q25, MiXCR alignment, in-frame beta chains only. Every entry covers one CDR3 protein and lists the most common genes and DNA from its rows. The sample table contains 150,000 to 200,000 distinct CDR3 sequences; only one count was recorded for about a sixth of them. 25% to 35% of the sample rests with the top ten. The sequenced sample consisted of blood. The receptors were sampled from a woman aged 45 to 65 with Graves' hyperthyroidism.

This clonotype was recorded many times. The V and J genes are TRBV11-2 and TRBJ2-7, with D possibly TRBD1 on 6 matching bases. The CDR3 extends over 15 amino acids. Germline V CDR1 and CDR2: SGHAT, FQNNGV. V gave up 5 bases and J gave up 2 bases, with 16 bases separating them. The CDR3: CASSPEQGPTYEQYF. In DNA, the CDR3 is TGTGCCAGCAGCCCGGAACAGGGACCAACCTACGAGCAGTACTTC.

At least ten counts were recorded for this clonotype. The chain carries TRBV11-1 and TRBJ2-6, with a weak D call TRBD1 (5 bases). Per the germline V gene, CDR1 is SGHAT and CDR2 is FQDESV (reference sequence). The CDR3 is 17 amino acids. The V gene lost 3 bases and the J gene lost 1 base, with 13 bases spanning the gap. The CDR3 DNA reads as TGTGCCAGCAGCTTTTGGCCCCAGGGTTCTGGGGCCAACGTCCTGACTTTC. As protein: CASSFWPQGSGANVLTF.

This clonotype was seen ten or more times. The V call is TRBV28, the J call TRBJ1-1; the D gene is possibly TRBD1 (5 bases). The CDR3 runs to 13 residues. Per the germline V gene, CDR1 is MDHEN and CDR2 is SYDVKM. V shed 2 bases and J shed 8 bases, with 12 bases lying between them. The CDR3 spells CASSLGHPWEAFF. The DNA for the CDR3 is TGTGCCAGCAGTTTAGGACACCCCTGGGAAGCTTTCTTT.

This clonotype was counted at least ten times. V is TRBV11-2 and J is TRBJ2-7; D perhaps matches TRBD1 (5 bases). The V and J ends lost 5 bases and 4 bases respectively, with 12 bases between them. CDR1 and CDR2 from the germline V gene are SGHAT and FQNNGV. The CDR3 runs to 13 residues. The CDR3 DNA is TGTGCCAGCAGCACCGCAAGGGGTTACGAGCAGTACTTC. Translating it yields CASSTARGYEQYF.

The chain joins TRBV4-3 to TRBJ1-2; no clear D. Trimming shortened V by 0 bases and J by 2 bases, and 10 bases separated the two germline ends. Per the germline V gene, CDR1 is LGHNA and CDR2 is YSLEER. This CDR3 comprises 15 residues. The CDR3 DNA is TGCGCCAGCAGCCAAGATCTTGGGCAGAACTATGGCTACACCTTC. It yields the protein CASSQDLGQNYGYTF.

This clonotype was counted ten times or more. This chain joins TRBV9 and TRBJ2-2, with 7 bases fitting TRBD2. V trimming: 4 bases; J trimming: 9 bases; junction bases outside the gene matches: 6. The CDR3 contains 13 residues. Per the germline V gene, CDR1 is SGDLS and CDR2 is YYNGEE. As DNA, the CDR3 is TGTGCCAGCAGCATCGGACTAGATAGGGAGCTGTTTTTT. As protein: CASSIGLDRELFF. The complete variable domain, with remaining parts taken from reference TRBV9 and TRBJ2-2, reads DSGVTQTPKHLITATGQRVTLRCSPRSGDLSVYWYQQSLDQGLQFLIQYYNGEERAKGNILERFSAQQFPDLHSELNLSSLELGDSALYFCASSIGLDRELFFGEGSRLTVL.

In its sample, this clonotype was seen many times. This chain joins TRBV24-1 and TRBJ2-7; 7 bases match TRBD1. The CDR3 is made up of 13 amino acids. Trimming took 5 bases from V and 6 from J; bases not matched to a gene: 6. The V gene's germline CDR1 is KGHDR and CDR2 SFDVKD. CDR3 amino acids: CATSARDRGEQYF. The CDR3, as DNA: TGTGCCACCAGTGCCCGGGACAGAGGCGAGCAGTACTTC.

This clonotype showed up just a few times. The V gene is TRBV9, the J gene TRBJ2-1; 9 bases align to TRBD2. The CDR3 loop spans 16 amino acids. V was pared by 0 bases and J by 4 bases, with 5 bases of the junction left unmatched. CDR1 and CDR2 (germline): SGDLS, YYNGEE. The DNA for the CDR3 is TGTGCCAGCAGCGTAGGGCTAGCGGGGATTTACAATGAGCAGTTCTTC. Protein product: CASSVGLAGIYNEQFF.

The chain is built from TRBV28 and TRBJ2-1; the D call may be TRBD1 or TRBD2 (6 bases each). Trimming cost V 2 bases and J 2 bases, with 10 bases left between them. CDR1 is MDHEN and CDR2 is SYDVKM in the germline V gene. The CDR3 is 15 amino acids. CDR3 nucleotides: TGTGCCAGCAGTTTAAGGGGGGTGACCTACAATGAGCAGTTCTTC. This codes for CASSLRGVTYNEQFF. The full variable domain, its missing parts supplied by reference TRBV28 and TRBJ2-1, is DVKVTQSSRYLVKRTGEKVFLECVQDMDHENMFWYRQDPGLGLRLIYFSYDVKMKEKGDIPEGYSVSREKKERFSLILESASTNQTSMYLCASSLRGVTYNEQFFGPGTRLTVL.

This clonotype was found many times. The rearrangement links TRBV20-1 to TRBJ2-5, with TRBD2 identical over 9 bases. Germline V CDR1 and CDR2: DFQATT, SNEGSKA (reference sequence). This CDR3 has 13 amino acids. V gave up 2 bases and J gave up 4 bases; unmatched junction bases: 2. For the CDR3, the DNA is TGCAGTGCTAGACTAGCGGGGAGAGAGACCCAGTACTTC. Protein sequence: CSARLAGRETQYF.

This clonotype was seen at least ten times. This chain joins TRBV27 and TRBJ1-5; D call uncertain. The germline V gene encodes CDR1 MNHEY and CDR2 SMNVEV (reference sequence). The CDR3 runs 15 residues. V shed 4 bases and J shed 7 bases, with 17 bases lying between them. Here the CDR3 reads CASSSLKSIHQPQHF. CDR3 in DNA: TGTGCCAGCAGTTCTCTAAAGAGTATCCACCAGCCCCAGCATTTT.

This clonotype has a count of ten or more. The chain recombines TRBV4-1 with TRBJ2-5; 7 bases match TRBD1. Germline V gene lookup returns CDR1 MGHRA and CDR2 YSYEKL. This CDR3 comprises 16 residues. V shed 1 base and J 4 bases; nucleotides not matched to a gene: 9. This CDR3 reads CASSQGARTGGETQYF. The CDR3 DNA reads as TGCGCCAGCAGCCAAGGGGCGAGGACAGGTGGAGAGACCCAGTACTTC.

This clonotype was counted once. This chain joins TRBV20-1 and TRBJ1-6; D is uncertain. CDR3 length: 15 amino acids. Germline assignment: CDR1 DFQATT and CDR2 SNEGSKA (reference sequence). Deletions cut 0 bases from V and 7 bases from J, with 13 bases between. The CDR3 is CSARDLRGGNSPLHF. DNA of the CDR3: TGCAGTGCTAGAGATTTGCGGGGAGGGAATTCACCCCTCCACTTT.

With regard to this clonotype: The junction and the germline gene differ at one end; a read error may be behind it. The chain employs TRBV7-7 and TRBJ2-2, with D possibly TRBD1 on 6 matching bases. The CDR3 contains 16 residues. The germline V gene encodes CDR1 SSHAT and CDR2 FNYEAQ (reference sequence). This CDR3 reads CASSPRGGEGTGELFF. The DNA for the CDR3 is TGTGCTAGCAGTCCTAGAGGGGGAGAAGGCACCGGGGAGCTGTTTTTT.

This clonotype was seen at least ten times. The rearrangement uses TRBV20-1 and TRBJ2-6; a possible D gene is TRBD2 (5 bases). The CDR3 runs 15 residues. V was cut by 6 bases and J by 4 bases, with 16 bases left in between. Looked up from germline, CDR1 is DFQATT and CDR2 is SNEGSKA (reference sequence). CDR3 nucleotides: TGCAGTGCGATCCCGAGCGGCGGAGGGGCCAACGTCCTGACTTTC. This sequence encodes CSAIPSGGGANVLTF.

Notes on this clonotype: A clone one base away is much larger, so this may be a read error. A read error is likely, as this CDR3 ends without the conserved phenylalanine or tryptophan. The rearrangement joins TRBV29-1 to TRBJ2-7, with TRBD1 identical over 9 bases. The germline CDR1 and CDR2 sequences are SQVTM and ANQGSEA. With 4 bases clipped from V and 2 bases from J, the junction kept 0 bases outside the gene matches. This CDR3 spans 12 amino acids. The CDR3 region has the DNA TGCAGCGTTGGGACAGGGGCCTACGAGCAGTACTCC. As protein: CSVGTGAYEQYS.

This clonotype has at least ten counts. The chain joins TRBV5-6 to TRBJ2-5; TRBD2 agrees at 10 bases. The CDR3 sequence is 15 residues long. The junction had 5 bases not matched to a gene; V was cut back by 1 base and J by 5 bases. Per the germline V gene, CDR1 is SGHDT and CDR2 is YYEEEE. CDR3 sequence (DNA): TGTGCCAGCAGCTTGAGCGGGGGGGCTCGGGAGACCCAGTACTTC. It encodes CASSLSGGARETQYF.

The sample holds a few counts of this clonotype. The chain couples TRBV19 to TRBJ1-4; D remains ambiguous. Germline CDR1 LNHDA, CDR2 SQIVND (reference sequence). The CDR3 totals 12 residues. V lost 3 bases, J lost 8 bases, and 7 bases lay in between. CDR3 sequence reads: CASSMGWEKLFF. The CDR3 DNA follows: TGTGCCAGTAGTATGGGTTGGGAAAAACTGTTTTTT. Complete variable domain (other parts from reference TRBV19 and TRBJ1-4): DGGITQSPKYLFRKEGQNVTLSCEQNLNHDAMYWYRQDPGQGLRLIYYSQIVNDFQKGDIAEGYSVSREKKESFPLTVTSAQKNPTAFYLCASSMGWEKLFFGSGTQLSVL.

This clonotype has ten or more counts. The CDR3 DNA sequence: TGTGCCAGCAGAAAGACGGTACAGAGTGGCTACACCTTC. Protein sequence: CASRKTVQSGYTF. The V and J genes are TRBV6-1 and TRBJ1-2; D call uncertain. V lost 6 bases, J lost 7 bases, and 15 bases lay in between. This CDR3 has 13 residues. From germline, CDR1 is MNHNS and CDR2 SASEGT.

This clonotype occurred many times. CDR3 sequence (DNA): TGTGCCACCAGGGGGACTAGCGGGGGGACAGATACGCAGTATTTT. It yields the protein CATRGTSGGTDTQYF. The chain joins TRBV15 to TRBJ2-3, with 15 bases matching TRBD2. Trimming at V came to 6 bases and at J to 3 bases, leaving 1 base not matched to a gene. The germline gives CDR1 LNHNV, CDR2 YYDKDF (reference sequence). The CDR3 extends over 15 amino acids.

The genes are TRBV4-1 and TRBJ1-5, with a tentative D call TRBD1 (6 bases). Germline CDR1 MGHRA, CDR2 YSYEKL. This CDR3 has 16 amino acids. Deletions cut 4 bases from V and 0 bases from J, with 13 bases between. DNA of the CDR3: TGCGCCAGCAGCCTGGGACAAAGTTATAGCAATCAGCCCCAGCATTTT. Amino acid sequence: CASSLGQSYSNQPQHF.

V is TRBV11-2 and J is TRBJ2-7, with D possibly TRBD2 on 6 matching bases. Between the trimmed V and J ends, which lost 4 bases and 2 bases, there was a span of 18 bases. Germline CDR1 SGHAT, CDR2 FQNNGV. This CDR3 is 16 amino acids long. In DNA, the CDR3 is TGTGCCAGCAGCTCACATGGGGACTCGGGGCCCTACGAGCAGTACTTC. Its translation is CASSSHGDSGPYEQYF. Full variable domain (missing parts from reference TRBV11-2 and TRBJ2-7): EAGVAQSPRYKIIEKRQSVAFWCNPISGHATLYWYQQILGQGPKLLIQFQNNGVVDDSQLPKDRFSAERLKGVDSTLKIQPAKLEDSAVYLCASSSHGDSGPYEQYFGPGTRLTVT.

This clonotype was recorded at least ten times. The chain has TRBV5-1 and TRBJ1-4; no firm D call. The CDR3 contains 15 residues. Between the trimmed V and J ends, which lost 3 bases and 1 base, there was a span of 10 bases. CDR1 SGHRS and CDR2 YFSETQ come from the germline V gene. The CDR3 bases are TGCGCCAGCAGCTGGTCGACGGGAACTAATGAAAAACTGTTTTTT. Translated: CASSWSTGTNEKLFF.

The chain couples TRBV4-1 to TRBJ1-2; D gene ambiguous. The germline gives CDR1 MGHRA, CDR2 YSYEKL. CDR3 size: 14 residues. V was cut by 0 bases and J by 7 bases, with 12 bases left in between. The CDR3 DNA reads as TGCGCCAGCAGCCAAGATTTGAGGTCGAGTGGCTACACCTTC. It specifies CASSQDLRSSGYTF.